Presented here are 16 T cell receptor beta chains from one specimen sequenced in a study of blood T cells in healthy people across ages. Alongside a J-beta primer mix, a sample-barcoded 5' primer served in a second PCR lasting roughly 6 to 12 cycles. TCRdb independently ran MiXCR on the 5' RACE reads; one entry per CDR3 protein. The sample lists fewer than 900,000 distinct CDR3 sequences, 45% to 50% occurring once. Material for sequencing was blood. Receptor source: a woman aged 55-69 years in good health.

The rearrangement joins TRBV6-2 or TRBV6-3 to TRBJ2-7; the D is unclear. Trimming removed 5 bases from V and 6 bases from J, with 14 bases in between. CDR3 length: 13 residues. CDR1 is MNHEY, CDR2 SVGEGT, per germline. CDR3 loop: CASSEIQRGEQYF. The CDR3 DNA reads TGTGCCAGCAGTGAAATCCAGAGAGGCGAGCAGTACTTC.

This clonotype was seen more than once but under ten times. The chain carries TRBV20-1 and TRBJ2-4, with 10 bases aligning to TRBD2. The closer fit of TRBJ2-7 to the DNA end suggests the J call may be wrong. Germline CDR1 reads DFQATT; CDR2 reads SNEGSKA (reference sequence). The CDR3 runs to 14 residues. CDR3 sequence: CSASPGTSDYEQYF. The CDR3 bases are TGCAGTGCTAGTCCCGGGACTAGCGACTACGAGCAGTACTTC.

J is TRBJ2-6 and V is TRBV7-9; 13 nucleotides line up with TRBD2. The CDR3 has 20 residues. Germline V gene sequence: CDR1 SEHNR, CDR2 FQNEAQ (reference sequence). After removal of 3 bases from V and 2 bases from J, the junction contained 10 bases not matched to a gene. The CDR3 region is CASSLPYGLAGAAGANVLTF. CDR3 DNA: TGTGCCAGCAGCTTGCCCTACGGACTAGCGGGAGCAGCTGGGGCCAACGTCCTGACTTTC.

The chain combines TRBV7-2 with TRBJ1-5, with 10 bases aligning to TRBD1. The germline CDR1 and CDR2 sequences are SGHTA and FQGNSA. The CDR3 runs 15 residues. V trimming: 5 bases; J trimming: 4 bases; junction bases outside the gene matches: 5. CDR3 in amino acids: CASSPDRGLNQPQHF. The CDR3 coding sequence is TGTGCCAGCAGCCCCGACAGGGGGCTTAATCAGCCCCAGCATTTT.

This sequence joins TRBV10-3 and TRBJ2-7; D may match TRBD1 or TRBD2 (5 bases each). In germline, CDR1 is ENHRY, CDR2 SYGVKD. V was cut by 6 bases and J by 3 bases, with 9 bases left in between. This CDR3 comprises 12 residues. The CDR3 region has the DNA TGTGCCATCAGGGGGGTCAACTACGAGCAGTACTTC. Amino acids: CAIRGVNYEQYF.

This clonotype is a singleton in its sample. The CDR3 loop reads CSAPGLAGGRNEQFF. In DNA form, the CDR3 reads TGCAGTGCTCCGGGACTAGCGGGAGGAAGGAATGAGCAGTTCTTC. The chain combines TRBV20-1 with TRBJ2-1; 15 nucleotides agree with TRBD2. Germline lookup yields CDR1 DFQATT and CDR2 SNEGSKA (reference sequence). Germline trimming cut 5 bases from V and 7 bases from J; bases unmatched to any gene: 6. The CDR3 has 15 residues.

V gene TRBV4-3 combines with J gene TRBJ2-1; D gene ambiguous. The CDR3 is made up of 14 amino acids. V lost 0 bases and J 4 bases, leaving 7 bases between the germline ends. Germline assignment: CDR1 LGHNA and CDR2 YSLEER. The CDR3 nucleotides read TGCGCCAGCAGCCAAGATGCCTCTTACAATGAGCAGTTCTTC. Protein: CASSQDASYNEQFF.

This clonotype has ten or more counts. The chain employs TRBV2 and TRBJ2-3, with D tentatively TRBD1 (6 bases). Germline V gene lookup returns CDR1 SNHLY and CDR2 FYNNEI. CDR3 length equals 14 residues. With 10 bases removed from V and 1 base from J, the gap between germline ends came to 15 bases. In DNA form, the CDR3 reads TGTGCCACTACCTACAGGGAAGGCACAGATACGCAGTATTTT. Residues: CATTYREGTDTQYF.

The rearrangement links TRBV9 to TRBJ2-3; D is undetermined. The CDR3 loop spans 13 amino acids. Deletions cut 3 bases from V and 0 bases from J, with 5 bases between. Germline V gene data show CDR1 as SGDLS and CDR2 as YYNGEE. CDR3 DNA: TGTGCCAGCAGCGACCGCAGCACAGATACGCAGTATTTT. It translates to CASSDRSTDTQYF.

This clonotype was recorded many times. V gene TRBV20-1 combines with J gene TRBJ2-1; 8 nucleotides agree with TRBD1. This CDR3 contains 17 residues. Germline V CDR1 and CDR2: DFQATT, SNEGSKA (reference sequence). With 0 bases clipped from V and 8 bases from J, the junction kept 15 bases outside the gene matches. The CDR3 is CSARDSWIQGANDEQFF. The CDR3 coding sequence is TGCAGTGCTAGAGATTCCTGGATCCAGGGGGCAAATGATGAGCAGTTCTTC.

The rearrangement links TRBV21-1 to TRBJ2-7; the D call in the table, TRBD2, was not verified against the DNA. TRBV21-1 is a pseudogene. The CDR3 extends over 16 amino acids. In DNA form, the CDR3 reads TGTGCCAGCAGCAGGGTCGTAATAGCGGGAAATTACGAGCAGTACTTC. The encoded protein is CASSRVVIAGNYEQYF.

This clonotype has just a few counts. V usage is TRBV29-1 and J usage is TRBJ1-4, with no clear D. Germline V gene data show CDR1 as SQVTM and CDR2 as ANQGSEA. The V gene lost 6 bases and the J gene lost 0 bases, with 8 bases spanning the gap. This CDR3 region has 13 residues. The CDR3 DNA follows: TGCAGCGTCGCGATCGCAACTAATGAAAAACTGTTTTTT. Amino acid sequence: CSVAIATNEKLFF.

Comment on this clonotype: A read error may produce the germline difference seen at one junction end. The gene calls are TRBV6-5 and TRBJ2-1, with D possibly matching TRBD1 (6 bases). There are 15 residues in the CDR3. Germline CDR1 reads MNHEY; CDR2 reads SVGAGI. CDR3 loop: CASSSGQLRYKEQFF. CDR3 DNA sequence: TGTGCCAGCAGTTCCGGACAGCTCCGATACAAGGAGCAGTTCTTC.

This clonotype was counted once. The chain is built from TRBV20-1 and TRBJ1-6; the D gene is possibly TRBD1 (6 bases). CDR1 DFQATT and CDR2 SNEGSKA come from the germline V gene (reference sequence). This CDR3 is built from 15 residues. Trimming shortened V by 1 base and J by 7 bases, and 14 bases separated the two germline ends. The CDR3 protein is CSARAWGAANSPLHF. In DNA, the CDR3 is TGCAGTGCTAGAGCCTGGGGGGCGGCGAATTCACCCCTCCACTTT.

This clonotype has just a few counts. The V call is TRBV10-3, the J call TRBJ2-1; 10 bases agree with TRBD2. V was pared by 10 bases and J by 5 bases, with 5 bases of the junction left unmatched. CDR3 length: 13 residues. Germline V gene data show CDR1 as ENHRY and CDR2 as SYGVKD. In DNA, the CDR3 is TGTGCCACCCGACTAGCGGGTGACAATGAGCAGTTCTTC. This translates into CATRLAGDNEQFF.

The chain recombines TRBV12-5 with TRBJ2-5; D is possibly TRBD1 (5 bases). Trimming left V 6 bases short and J 3 bases short, with 11 bases between. CDR1 and CDR2 (germline): LGHNT, FRNRAP. The CDR3 consists of 13 residues. The CDR3 region has the DNA TGTGCTAGTGGCCGGTCCAGGGAAGAGACCCAGTACTTC. It yields the protein CASGRSREETQYF.